This T cell receptor (beta chain) stems from a study of glioma-infiltrating T cells. Study observations and caveats: Patients with low tissue-blood divergence carried a signature set of shared blood CDR3 motifs. Non-neoplastic patients had below-expected tissue-blood divergence, while all gliomas exceeded expectation.

Using RNA template, CDR3s of TCR alpha and beta were amplified with iRepertoire arm-PCR. A single record per CDR3 protein comes from TCRdb applying MiXCR to the multiplex PCR reads. The sample has 300,000 to 450,000 distinct CDR3 sequences; 35% to 45% are singletons. The V gene's germline CDR1 is SGHTA and CDR2 FQGNSA. The CDR3 is 14 residues long. V shed 4 bases and J 3 bases; nucleotides not matched to a gene: 5. With regard to this clonotype: Its specificity is not known.

The origin of this receptor is a human donor with low-grade glioma or glioblastoma, undergoing nonglioma brain surgery, or in good health (not recorded which). Sequenced: glioma tissue, nonneoplastic brain tissue, or PBMCs (not recorded which). J is TRBJ2-7 and V is TRBV7-2; 8 nucleotides agree with TRBD1. The CDR3 nucleotides read TGTGCCAGCAGCTCGAACAGGGGGGACTACGAGCAGTACTTC. It yields the protein CASSSNRGDYEQYF.